What follows is one T cell receptor (beta chain) and its context. No antigen is known for it. This clone may be a read error of a much larger clone one base away. This CDR3 fails to terminate in the conserved phenylalanine or tryptophan, so it likely reflects a read error. Sequencing used immunoSEQ multiplex PCR; TCRdb keeps in-frame clones, though not all of them. Of 450,000 or so clones listed, approximately 77% are singletons. Germline CDR1 and CDR2: MNHNS and SASEGT. This CDR3 spans 14 amino acids. V gave up 3 bases and J gave up 5 bases, with 10 bases separating them. The data are from a study of shared clonotypes between healthy human individuals. Points from the study as a whole: Donor clonotype sharing was expected to depend on sequencing depth.

The chain has TRBV6-1 and TRBJ2-2; D is possibly TRBD2 (6 bases). The sample was PBMCs. This sequence was found in a woman between 40 and 55 years old in good health. Some clones in this sample may be carry-over from other donors' samples. The CDR3 DNA follows: TGTGCCAGCAGTGAGGAGGGTCAGACCGGGGAGCTGTTTATT. Translating it yields CASSEEGQTGELFI.